A single sample gave rise to the 24 T cell receptor beta chains below, sequenced in a study of blood T cell repertoires in COVID-19. TCRdb's copy holds only in-frame clones and misses some; the assay was immunoSEQ multiplex PCR. The table includes 250,000 or so clones, about nine tenths detected once. Sequencing used PBMCs or T cells enriched from blood (not recorded which). The source of these receptors is a man aged 50 or older who had been exposed to COVID-19.

This chain joins TRBV28 and TRBJ2-7; 7 nucleotides match TRBD1. This CDR3 comprises 13 residues. The trim removed 6 bases at V and 4 bases at J, leaving 6 bases unmatched. CDR1 is MDHEN, CDR2 SYDVKM, per germline. For the CDR3, the DNA is TGTGCCAGCAGACCGGGACAGTTATACGAGCAGTACTTC. Protein: CASRPGQLYEQYF.

The chain employs TRBV19 and TRBJ2-2; 7 bases align to TRBD2. This CDR3 contains 15 residues. The V gene's germline CDR1 is LNHDA and CDR2 SQIVND (reference sequence). Losses at the gene ends were 3 bases for V and 5 bases for J; bases not matched to a gene: 6. CDR3 in amino acids: CASSMGSGGTGELFF. In DNA form, the CDR3 reads TGTGCCAGTAGTATGGGGTCGGGGGGTACCGGGGAGCTGTTTTTT.

The V gene is TRBV4-1, the J gene TRBJ2-2; D gene uncertain. The V end was cut by 4 bases, the J end by 0 bases, with 18 bases between. CDR1 MGHRA and CDR2 YSYEKL come from the germline V gene. The CDR3 is made up of 18 amino acids. In DNA, the CDR3 is TGCGCCAGCAGCCGTTCGTCCTTCGGCACTACGAACACCGGGGAGCTGTTTTTT. Residues: CASSRSSFGTTNTGELFF.

The chain is built from TRBV3-1 (or the pseudogene TRBV3-2) and TRBJ2-1; 9 positions agree with TRBD2. The CDR3 covers 20 residues. CDR1 is LGHDT, CDR2 YNNKEL, per germline (reference sequence). V lost 0 bases to trimming and J lost 4 bases; unmatched junction nucleotides: 16. Here the CDR3 DNA reads TGTGCCAGCAGCCAAGAGAGATGGAGCGGGGGGCCTACCGATTACAATGAGCAGTTCTTC. Its protein is CASSQERWSGGPTDYNEQFF.

The chain joins TRBV9 to TRBJ1-1; D uncertain. V was trimmed by 6 bases and J by 1 base, leaving 13 bases between them. Looked up from germline, CDR1 is SGDLS and CDR2 is YYNGEE. This CDR3 is built from 14 residues. The CDR3 reads CASNPIQQNTEAFF. As DNA, the CDR3 is TGTGCCAGCAACCCCATACAGCAGAACACTGAAGCTTTCTTT.

V gene TRBV3-1 (or the pseudogene TRBV3-2) combines with J gene TRBJ2-7; 7 positions agree with TRBD1. This CDR3 spans 15 amino acids. The germline V gene has CDR1 LGHDT and CDR2 YNNKEL (reference sequence). Trimming at V came to 2 bases and at J to 2 bases, leaving 6 bases not matched to a gene. In DNA, the CDR3 is TGTGCCAGCAGCCAACTCAACACAGGGGCCTACGAGCAGTACTTC. As protein: CASSQLNTGAYEQYF.

The rearrangement links TRBV3-1 (or the pseudogene TRBV3-2) to TRBJ1-1; D not certain. The CDR3 totals 15 residues. Germline V lookup: CDR1 LGHDT, CDR2 YNNKEL (reference sequence). Trimming stripped 1 base from V and 0 bases from J, with 9 bases between. In nucleotides, the CDR3 is TGTGCCAGCAGCCAAGTAGCCCTCTTGAACACTGAAGCTTTCTTT. Its translation is CASSQVALLNTEAFF.

This chain joins TRBV6-5 and TRBJ1-5, with no clear D. V lost 0 bases and J 2 bases, leaving 11 bases between the germline ends. The CDR3 contains 16 residues. Germline V gene data show CDR1 as MNHEY and CDR2 as SVGAGI. The CDR3 reads CASSYSIPGGNQPQHF. For the CDR3, the DNA is TGTGCCAGCAGTTACTCGATCCCGGGTGGCAATCAGCCCCAGCATTTT.

The chain couples TRBV6-5 to TRBJ1-5; D gene ambiguous. The CDR3 length is 12 residues. Germline lookup yields CDR1 MNHEY and CDR2 SVGAGI. Trimming shortened V by 2 bases and J by 7 bases, and 6 bases separated the two germline ends. The CDR3 region has the DNA TGTGCCAGCAGTTACGCCGGGCAGCCCCAGCATTTT. It encodes CASSYAGQPQHF.

The chain recombines TRBV5-1 with TRBJ2-1; weak D call: TRBD1 (6 bases). Trimming left V 7 bases short and J 7 bases short, with 21 bases between. The V gene's germline CDR1 is SGHRS and CDR2 YFSETQ. This CDR3 contains 15 residues. CDR3 DNA sequence: TGCGCCAGCTCACCGATGGGGGCCCGGAGTAATGAGCAGTTCTTC. Translation gives CASSPMGARSNEQFF.

The rearrangement joins TRBV20-1 to TRBJ1-1; the D gene is possibly TRBD1 (6 bases). CDR1 is DFQATT and CDR2 is SNEGSKA in the germline V gene (reference sequence). This CDR3 has 13 residues. V was cut by 4 bases and J by 1 base, with 10 bases left in between. CDR3 region: CSAIDRQNTEAFF. The CDR3 DNA reads TGCAGTGCTATTGACAGGCAGAACACTGAAGCTTTCTTT.

The rearrangement joins TRBV5-1 to TRBJ1-2; D is undetermined. V was shortened by 0 bases and J by 7 bases, with 10 bases between the two germline ends. This CDR3 region has 13 residues. In germline, CDR1 is SGHRS, CDR2 YFSETQ. The CDR3 region has the DNA TGCGCCAGCAGCTTGGAAGAACTCGGTGGCTACACCTTC. As protein: CASSLEELGGYTF.

This chain uses TRBV5-1 with TRBJ2-7; perhaps TRBD1 as D (6 bases). Germline CDR1 is SGHRS and CDR2 is YFSETQ. V lost 10 bases, J lost 4 bases, and 24 bases lay in between. The CDR3 runs 15 residues. CDR3 in DNA: TGCGCCCCCTCCCCCGGGCTAGGGACATGTTACGAGCAGTACGTC. It is translated as CAPSPGLGTCYEQYV.

The V call is TRBV7-9, the J call TRBJ1-1; D perhaps matches TRBD1 (6 bases). CDR3 length: 15 amino acids. V was shortened by 5 bases and J by 1 base, with 14 bases between the two germline ends. Germline values: CDR1 SEHNR, CDR2 FQNEAQ (reference sequence). The CDR3 loop reads CASSPLQGRNTEAFF. The CDR3 DNA is TGTGCCAGCAGCCCACTACAGGGTCGGAACACTGAAGCTTTCTTT.

The chain is built from TRBV5-6 and TRBJ1-3; D is perhaps TRBD1 (5 bases). CDR3 length equals 14 residues. The germline V gene has CDR1 SGHDT and CDR2 YYEEEE. V was trimmed by 4 bases and J by 4 bases, leaving 12 bases between them. The CDR3 protein is CASSQRGGGNTIYF. CDR3 coding DNA: TGTGCCAGCAGCCAGCGGGGCGGAGGAAACACCATATATTTT. The variable domain in full, completed from reference TRBV5-6 and TRBJ1-3, reads DAGVTQSPTHLIKTRGQQVTLRCSPKSGHDTVSWYQQALGQGPQFIFQYYEEEERQRGNFPDRFSGHQFPNYSSELNVNALLLGDSALYLCASSQRGGGNTIYFGEGSWLTVV.

The genes are TRBV3-1 (or the pseudogene TRBV3-2) and TRBJ2-5; no firm D call. With 4 bases removed from V and 0 bases from J, the gap between germline ends came to 9 bases. CDR1 and CDR2 from the germline V gene are LGHDT and YNNKEL (reference sequence). The CDR3 sequence is 14 residues long. The CDR3: CASSLENYQETQYF. The CDR3 DNA follows: TGTGCCAGCAGCCTGGAGAACTACCAAGAGACCCAGTACTTC.

The CDR3 reads CASSSGTGAYNEQFF. CDR3 bases: TGTGCCAGTAGCTCCGGGACGGGGGCCTACAATGAGCAGTTCTTC. V gene TRBV19 combines with J gene TRBJ2-1, with TRBD2 as a possible D gene (6 bases). The CDR3 length is 15 residues. Germline V gene lookup returns CDR1 LNHDA and CDR2 SQIVND (reference sequence). V was cut by 6 bases and J by 2 bases, with 14 bases left in between.

The chain joins TRBV30 to TRBJ1-1; tentative D call: TRBD1 (6 bases). CDR3 length: 15 residues. The germline V gene encodes CDR1 GTSNPN and CDR2 SVGIG (reference sequence). V was clipped by 4 bases and J by 3 bases, with 18 bases between them. CDR3 nucleotide sequence: TGTGCCTGGAAGAATTTCTACGGACAGTACACTGAAGCTTTCTTT. Its translation: CAWKNFYGQYTEAFF.

This clone has a handful of counts. The V call is TRBV7-8, the J call TRBJ1-6, with a tentative D call TRBD1 (5 bases). The CDR3 contains 15 residues. V lost 5 bases and J lost 2, with 10 bases in between. The germline V gene encodes CDR1 SGHVS and CDR2 FQNEAQ. The CDR3 spells CASSPKGAYNSPLHF. DNA for the CDR3: TGTGCCAGCAGCCCCAAAGGGGCCTATAATTCACCCCTCCACTTT. The full variable domain, with the rest looked up from reference TRBV7-8 and TRBJ1-6, is GAGVSQSPRYKVAKRGQDVALRCDPISGHVSLFWYQQALGQGPEFLTYFQNEAQLDKSGLPSDRFFAERPEGSVSTLKIQRTQQEDSAVYLCASSPKGAYNSPLHFGNGTRLTVT.

This clone was picked up a small number of times. The rearrangement uses TRBV5-1 and TRBJ1-1; tentatively, D is TRBD1 (6 bases). V was trimmed by 5 bases and J by 5 bases, leaving 13 bases between them. Germline V gene lookup returns CDR1 SGHRS and CDR2 YFSETQ. This CDR3 spans 13 amino acids. This CDR3 is CASRNRDRTEAFF. CDR3 DNA: TGCGCCAGCAGAAACAGGGATAGGACTGAAGCTTTCTTT. Full variable domain (missing parts from reference TRBV5-1 and TRBJ1-1): KAGVTQTPRYLIKTRGQQVTLSCSPISGHRSVSWYQQTPGQGLQFLFEYFSETQRNKGNFPGRFSGRQFSNSRSEMNVSTLELGDSALYLCASRNRDRTEAFFGQGTRLTVV.

The V gene is TRBV5-1, the J gene TRBJ1-1, with 8 bases identical to TRBD1. The ends lost 3 bases at V and 4 bases at J; junction bases unmatched: 5. Germline CDR1 SGHRS, CDR2 YFSETQ. The CDR3 is made up of 14 amino acids. This chain's CDR3 is CASSWETGATEAFF. CDR3 DNA sequence: TGCGCCAGCAGCTGGGAGACAGGGGCCACTGAAGCTTTCTTT.

This sequence joins TRBV2 and TRBJ2-7, with TRBD2 matching 9 bases. Germline V gives CDR1 SNHLY, CDR2 FYNNEI. The junction had 6 bases not matched to a gene; V was cut back by 5 bases and J by 7 bases. This CDR3 is built from 13 residues. The CDR3 DNA is TGTGCCAGCAGTTTAGCGGGAGTCGGTGAGCAGTACGTC. As protein: CASSLAGVGEQYV.

The V gene is TRBV6-1, the J gene TRBJ2-1, with 11 bases matching TRBD2. With V trimmed by 4 bases and J by 7 bases, 9 bases remained unmatched. The CDR3 spans 16 residues. The V gene's germline CDR1 is MNHNS and CDR2 SASEGT. In nucleotides, the CDR3 is TGTGCCAGCAGTGGACCACAGACTAGCGGGATTAATGAGCAGTTCTTC. This codes for CASSGPQTSGINEQFF.

The rearrangement joins TRBV7-9 to TRBJ2-7; D is unclear. Germline values: CDR1 SEHNR, CDR2 FQNEAQ (reference sequence). Between the trimmed V and J ends, which lost 3 bases and 0 bases, there was a span of 6 bases. The CDR3 runs to 13 residues. The CDR3 bases are TGTGCCAGCAGCTTTACTTCCTCCTACGAGCAGTACTTC. Amino acids: CASSFTSSYEQYF.